A selection of T cell receptor beta chains follows, all from one sample in a study of blood T cell repertoires in COVID-19. Measured with immunoSEQ multiplex PCR; TCRdb has only the in-frame clones, and not every one. In the table there are some 120,000 clones, roughly 88% of which are singletons. The sample taken for sequencing was peripheral blood. The receptors shown here come from a woman aged 50 to 60 with active or convalescent COVID-19. Each CDR3 is given with its conserved first and last residue.

V	CDR3
TRBV7-2	CASSLDKNTEAFF
TRBV10-3	CAISESGTSGSAELFF
TRBV12-3/TRBV12-4	CASSLGRGYEQYF
TRBV4-3	CASSQVGTGDNEKLFF
TRBV3-1/TRBV3-2	CASGHRGSTEAFF
TRBV5-1	CASRRSSENQETQYF
TRBV4-2	CASSQSSYEQYF
TRBV9	CASSVASGNLYGYTF
TRBV11-1	CASSHRDRDTDTQYF
TRBV3-1/TRBV3-2	CASSRMSGDVETQYF
TRBV29-1	CSVFLSGYANTGELFF
TRBV4-3	CASSQDGREGRNIQYF
TRBV24-1	CATRDRVHNTQYF
TRBV3-1/TRBV3-2	CASSQGRLASIGNEQFF
TRBV27	CASSYSGFYEQYF
TRBV18	CASSPQKTSGTLELFF
TRBV21-1	CASSKIDRGYSNQPQHF
TRBV11-2	CASSLVQGLGEQYF
TRBV18	CASSPHPPGETLF
TRBV4-1	CASSPIPGQPQHF
TRBV30	CAWTSGRTEQFF
TRBV6-2/TRBV6-3	CASSPLKSPFEQYF
TRBV6-5	CASSWRGGNTIYF
TRBV19	CASSIRTSPDEQFF
TRBV19	CASSMIGQGGEQFF
TRBV30	CAWSVPGRALNNEQFF
TRBV6-5	CASSKGARDTQYF
TRBV9	CASSVGLAGSYEQYF
TRBV5-4	CAGLIDGYGYTF
TRBV2	CASSGLAGETQYF
TRBV4-1	CASSQEGTGAENTEAFF
TRBV28	CASSLGTTQNEKLFF
TRBV6-2/TRBV6-3	CASSRASGISYEQYF
TRBV3-1/TRBV3-2	CASSHLGPQETQYF
TRBV27	CASSLSTLSSYNEQFF
TRBV6-2/TRBV6-3	CASSPKGAFANSPLHF
TRBV3-1/TRBV3-2	CASSQEGQVAYRAFF
TRBV28	CASSFGTGSGNTIYF
TRBV5-1	CASSLTLARIPHEQYF
TRBV7-2	CASSLEVTRGYTF
TRBV10-3	CAISATGTWDGELFF
TRBV19	CASSILATEQFF
TRBV11-2	CASSIQGNSPLHF
TRBV7-9	CASSSGLLEETQYF
TRBV28	CASNTGRDWYGYTF
TRBV28	CASSGNPSGNRETQYF
TRBV6-4	CASSDGPKNIQYF